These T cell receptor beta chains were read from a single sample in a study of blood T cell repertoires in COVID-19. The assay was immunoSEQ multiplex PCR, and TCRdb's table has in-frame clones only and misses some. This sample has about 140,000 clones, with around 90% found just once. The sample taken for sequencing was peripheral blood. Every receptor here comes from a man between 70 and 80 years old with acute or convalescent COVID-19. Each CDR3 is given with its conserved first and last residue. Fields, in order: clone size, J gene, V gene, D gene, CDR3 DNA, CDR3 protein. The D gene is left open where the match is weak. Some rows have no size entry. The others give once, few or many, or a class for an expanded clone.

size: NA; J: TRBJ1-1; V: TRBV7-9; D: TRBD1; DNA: TGTGCCAGCAGCTTAGCGCAGGGGGCGATAACTGAAGCTTTCTTT; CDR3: CASSLAQGAITEAFF
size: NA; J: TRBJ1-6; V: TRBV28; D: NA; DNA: TGTGCCAGCAGTGCGGTTTCCTATAATTCACCCCTCCACTTT; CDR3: CASSAVSYNSPLHF
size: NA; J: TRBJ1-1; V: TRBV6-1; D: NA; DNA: TGTGCCAGCAGTGAAGGCCTCACGGTCAACACTGAAGCTTTCTTT; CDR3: CASSEGLTVNTEAFF
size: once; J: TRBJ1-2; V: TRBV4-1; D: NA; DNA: TGCGCCAGCAGCCCCATTGGGACACCGCGAAACTATGGCTACACCTTC; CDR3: CASSPIGTPRNYGYTF
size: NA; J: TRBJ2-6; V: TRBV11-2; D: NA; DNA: TGTGCCAGCAGTGCTGGGCCTGGGGCCAACGTCCTGACTTTC; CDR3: CASSAGPGANVLTF
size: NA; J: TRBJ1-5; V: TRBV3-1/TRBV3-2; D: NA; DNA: TGTGCCAGCAGCCAAGGGGGCGAAAATCAGCCCCAGCATTTT; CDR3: CASSQGGENQPQHF
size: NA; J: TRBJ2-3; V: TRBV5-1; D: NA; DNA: TGCGCCAGCAGCTTCGACTTCACAGATACGCAGTATTTT; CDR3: CASSFDFTDTQYF
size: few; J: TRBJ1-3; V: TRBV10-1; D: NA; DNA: TGCGCCAGCAGTGAATATAGCTCTGGAAACACCATATATTTT; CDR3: CASSEYSSGNTIYF
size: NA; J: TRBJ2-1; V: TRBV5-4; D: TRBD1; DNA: TGTGCCAGTTGGGGACAGGGGGCGATTCTCAATGAGCAGTTCTTC; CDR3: CASWGQGAILNEQFF
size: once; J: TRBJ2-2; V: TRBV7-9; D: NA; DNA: TGTGCCAGCAGCGCAGGGGCGGCGAACACCGGGGAGCTGTTTTTT; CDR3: CASSAGAANTGELFF
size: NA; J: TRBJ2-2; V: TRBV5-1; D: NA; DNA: TGCGCCAGCAGCTTGACGGGGTCCGGGGAGCTGTTTTTT; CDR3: CASSLTGSGELFF
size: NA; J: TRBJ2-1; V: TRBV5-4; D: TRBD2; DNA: TGTGCCAGCAGTTCCGGGACTAGCGGGGGATACAATGAGCAGTTCTTC; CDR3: CASSSGTSGGYNEQFF
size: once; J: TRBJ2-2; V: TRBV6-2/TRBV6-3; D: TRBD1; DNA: TGTGCCAGCAGTTACACGGACAGGGTGGAAACCGGGGAGCTGTTTTTT; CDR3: CASSYTDRVETGELFF
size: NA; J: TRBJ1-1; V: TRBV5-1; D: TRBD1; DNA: TGCGCCAGCAGCTTTACAGGGGGCTCGATCCCGCAGAACACTGAAGCTTTCTTT; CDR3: CASSFTGGSIPQNTEAFF
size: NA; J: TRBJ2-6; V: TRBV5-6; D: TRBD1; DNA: TGTGCCAGCATCCTTGGACAGGGCTCATCTGGGGCCAACGTCCTGACTTTC; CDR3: CASILGQGSSGANVLTF
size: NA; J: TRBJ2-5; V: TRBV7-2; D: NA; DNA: TGTGCCAGCAGCTTAGGGGGCGGGGCCAATCAAGAGACCCAGTACTTC; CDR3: CASSLGGGANQETQYF
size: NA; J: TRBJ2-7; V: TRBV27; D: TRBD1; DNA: TGTGCCAGCAGTACCCGTCCCCGACAGGGGAGCTTTAACGAGCAGTACTTC; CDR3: CASSTRPRQGSFNEQYF
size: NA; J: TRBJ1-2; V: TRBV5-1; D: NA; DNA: TGCGCCAGCAGCGCGCTAGGGGGGGACTATGGCTACACCTTC; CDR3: CASSALGGDYGYTF
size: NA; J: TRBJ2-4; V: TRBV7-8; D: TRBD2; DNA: TGTGCCAGCAGCTTAGAAGCGGGAGCGGGCATTCAGTACTTC; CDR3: CASSLEAGAGIQYF
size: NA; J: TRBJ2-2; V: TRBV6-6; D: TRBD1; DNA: TGTGCCAGCAGTTTCGGACAGGGGGTCACCGGGGAGCTGTTTTTT; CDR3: CASSFGQGVTGELFF
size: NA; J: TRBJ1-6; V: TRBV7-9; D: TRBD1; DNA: TGTGCCAGCAGCCGTGGGACAGTGAATTCACCCCTCCACTTT; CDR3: CASSRGTVNSPLHF
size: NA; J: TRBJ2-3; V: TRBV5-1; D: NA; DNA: TGCGCCAGCAGCAGGCAGGAGGAGGCAGATACGCAGTATTTT; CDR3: CASSRQEEADTQYF
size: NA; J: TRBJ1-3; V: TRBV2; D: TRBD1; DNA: TGTGCCAGCAGTGAGACCTGGGACAGGGGGATCTCTGGAAACACCATATATTTT; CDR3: CASSETWDRGISGNTIYF
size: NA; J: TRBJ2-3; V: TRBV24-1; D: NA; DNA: TGTGCCACCAGTGATTTGACCGCGGATAGCACAGATACGCAGTATTTT; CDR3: CATSDLTADSTDTQYF
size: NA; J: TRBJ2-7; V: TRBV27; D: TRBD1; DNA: TGTGCCAGCAGTGCAACAGGGGGCAGCGAGCAGTACTTC; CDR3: CASSATGGSEQYF
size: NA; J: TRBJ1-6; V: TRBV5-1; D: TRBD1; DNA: TGCGCCAGCAGCTGGAAGGGACAGGGGGCAGGATCCTATAATTCACCCCTCCACTTT; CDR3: CASSWKGQGAGSYNSPLHF
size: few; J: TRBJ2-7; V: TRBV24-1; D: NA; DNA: TGTGCCACCACCTCGGTTTATCTAGAAGGCCTTGAAATATGCGAGCAGTACTTC; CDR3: CATTSVYLEGLEICEQYF
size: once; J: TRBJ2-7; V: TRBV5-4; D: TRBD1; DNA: TGTGCCAGCAGGCGGGGACAGGGGGACTCCTACGAGCAGTACTTC; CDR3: CASRRGQGDSYEQYF
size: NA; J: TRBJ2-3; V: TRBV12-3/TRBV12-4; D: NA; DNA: TGTGCCAGCAGTTTTATCACAGATACGCAGTATTTT; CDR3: CASSFITDTQYF
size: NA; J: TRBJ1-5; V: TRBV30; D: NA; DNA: TGTGCCTGGAGCCAATGTCCGGGACATAGCAATCAGCCCCAGCATTTT; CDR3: CAWSQCPGHSNQPQHF
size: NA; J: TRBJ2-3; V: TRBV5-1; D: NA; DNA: TGCGCCAGCAGCTTGGACAAGTCCACAGATACGCAGTATTTT; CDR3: CASSLDKSTDTQYF
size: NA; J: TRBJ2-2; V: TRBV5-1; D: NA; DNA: TGCGGCTCGTCAGGGGCCCTCCTGAACACCGGGGAGCTGTTTTTT; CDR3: CGSSGALLNTGELFF
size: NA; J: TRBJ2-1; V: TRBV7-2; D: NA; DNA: TGTGCCAGCAGCTCGGACAGTTACAATGAGCAGTTCTTC; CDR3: CASSSDSYNEQFF
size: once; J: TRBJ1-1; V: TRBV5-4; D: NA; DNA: TGTGCCAGCAAACTGGGAGCTAACACTGAAGCTTTCTTT; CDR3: CASKLGANTEAFF
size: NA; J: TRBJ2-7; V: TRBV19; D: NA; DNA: TGTGCCAGTAGTATGTGGAGTTCCTACGAGCAGTACTTC; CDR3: CASSMWSSYEQYF
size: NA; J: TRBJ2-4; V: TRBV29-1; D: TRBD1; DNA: TGCAGCGTTGGGATACAGGGGCAAAACATTCAGTACTTC; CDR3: CSVGIQGQNIQYF
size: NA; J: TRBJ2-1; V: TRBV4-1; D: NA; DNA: TGCGCCAGCAGCCTCGGGAGGGACAGGGTAGAAGGAGATGAGCAGTTCTTC; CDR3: CASSLGRDRVEGDEQFF
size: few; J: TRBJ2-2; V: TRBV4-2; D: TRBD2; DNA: TGTGCCAGCAGCGGCGGGGGAGAGACCGGGGAGCTGTTTTTT; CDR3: CASSGGGETGELFF
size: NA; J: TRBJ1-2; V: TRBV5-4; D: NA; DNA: TGTGCCAGCAGCCCCGGGACAAATGCTTATGTCTACACCTTC; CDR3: CASSPGTNAYVYTF
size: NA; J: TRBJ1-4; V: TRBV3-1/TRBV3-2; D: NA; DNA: TGTGCCAGCAGCGCTCGGGGGACTAATGAAAAACTGTTTTTT; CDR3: CASSARGTNEKLFF
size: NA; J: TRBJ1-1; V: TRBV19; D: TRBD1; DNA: TGTGCCAGTAGGGACAGGGGGCGCAAGAACACTGAAGCTTTCTTT; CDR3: CASRDRGRKNTEAFF
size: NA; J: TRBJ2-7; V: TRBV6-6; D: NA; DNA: TGTGCCAGCAGTGCGCGAAGGGGGGGCGGCCAGAACGAGCAGTACTTC; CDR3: CASSARRGGGQNEQYF
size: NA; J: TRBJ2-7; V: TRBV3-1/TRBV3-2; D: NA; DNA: TGTGCCAGCAGCCAAATCCAACAGGCGGTCTCCGAGCAGTACTTC; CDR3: CASSQIQQAVSEQYF
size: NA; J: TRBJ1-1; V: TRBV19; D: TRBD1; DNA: TGTGCCAGTAGTTCCCATGAGGGGGCAATGAACACTGAAGCTTTCTTT; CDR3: CASSSHEGAMNTEAFF
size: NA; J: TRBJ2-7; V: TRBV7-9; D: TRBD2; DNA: TGTGCCAGCAGCTCGAGCGGGAGCGGGGAGCAGTACTTC; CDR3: CASSSSGSGEQYF
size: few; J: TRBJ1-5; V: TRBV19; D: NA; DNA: TGTGCCAGTAGTATCAGGGATCCTTCGTTGAACAATCAGCCCCAGCATTTT; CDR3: CASSIRDPSLNNQPQHF
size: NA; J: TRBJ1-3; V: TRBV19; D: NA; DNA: TGTGCCAGTAACCCGACCCTACGGGAGGGAAACACCATATATTTT; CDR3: CASNPTLREGNTIYF
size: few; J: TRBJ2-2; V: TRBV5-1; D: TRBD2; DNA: TGCGCCAGCAGCTTGGAGACTAGCGGGGGAATCGGGGAGCTGTTTTTT; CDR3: CASSLETSGGIGELFF